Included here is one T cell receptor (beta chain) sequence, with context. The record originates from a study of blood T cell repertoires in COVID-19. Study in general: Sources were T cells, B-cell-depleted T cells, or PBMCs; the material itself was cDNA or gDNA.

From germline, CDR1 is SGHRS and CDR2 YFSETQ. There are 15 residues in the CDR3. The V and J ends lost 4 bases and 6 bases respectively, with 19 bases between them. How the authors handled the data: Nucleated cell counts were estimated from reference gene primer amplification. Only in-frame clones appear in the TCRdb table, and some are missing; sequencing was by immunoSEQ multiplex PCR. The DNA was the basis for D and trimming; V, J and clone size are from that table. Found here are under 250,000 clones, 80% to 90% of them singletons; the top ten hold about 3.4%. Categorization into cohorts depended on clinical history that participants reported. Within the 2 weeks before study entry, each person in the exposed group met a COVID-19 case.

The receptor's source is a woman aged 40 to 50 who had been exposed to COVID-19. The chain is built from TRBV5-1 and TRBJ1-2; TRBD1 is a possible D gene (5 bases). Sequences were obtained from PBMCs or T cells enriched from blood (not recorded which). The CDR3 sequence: CASSTRRGSVDGYTF. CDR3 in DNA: TGCGCCAGCAGCACCCGTCGGGGGTCGGTAGATGGCTACACCTTC.